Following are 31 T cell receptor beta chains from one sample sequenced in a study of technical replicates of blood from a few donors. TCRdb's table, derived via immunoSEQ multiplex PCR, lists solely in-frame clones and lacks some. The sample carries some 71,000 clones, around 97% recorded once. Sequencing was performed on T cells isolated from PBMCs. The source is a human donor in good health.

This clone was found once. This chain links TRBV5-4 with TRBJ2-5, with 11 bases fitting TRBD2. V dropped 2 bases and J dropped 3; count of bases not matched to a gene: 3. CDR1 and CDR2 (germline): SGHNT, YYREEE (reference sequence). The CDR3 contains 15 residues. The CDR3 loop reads CASSLAGLAEETQYF. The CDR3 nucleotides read TGTGCCAGCAGCTTAGCGGGACTAGCGGAAGAGACCCAGTACTTC.

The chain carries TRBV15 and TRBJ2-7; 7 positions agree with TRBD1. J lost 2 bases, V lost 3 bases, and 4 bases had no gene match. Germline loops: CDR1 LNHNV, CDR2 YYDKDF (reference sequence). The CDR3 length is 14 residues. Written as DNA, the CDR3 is TGTGCCACCAGCAGTGACAGGGTCGCCTACGAGCAGTACTTC. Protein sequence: CATSSDRVAYEQYF. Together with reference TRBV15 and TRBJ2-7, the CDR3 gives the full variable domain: DAMVIQNPRYQVTQFGKPVTLSCSQTLNHNVMYWYQQKSSQAPKLLFHYYDKDFNNEADTPDNFQSRRPNTSFCFLDIRSPGLGDTAMYLCATSSDRVAYEQYFGPGTRLTVT.

The DNA for the CDR3 is TGTGCCAGCAGCTTAAGAGGCCTGAACACTGAAGCTTTCTTT. It translates to CASSLRGLNTEAFF. V and J are TRBV11-3 and TRBJ1-1, with D hard to call. CDR3 length: 14 amino acids. Per germline, CDR1 SGHNT and CDR2 YENEEA. Trimming pared 2 bases from V and 0 bases from J, leaving 7 bases between.

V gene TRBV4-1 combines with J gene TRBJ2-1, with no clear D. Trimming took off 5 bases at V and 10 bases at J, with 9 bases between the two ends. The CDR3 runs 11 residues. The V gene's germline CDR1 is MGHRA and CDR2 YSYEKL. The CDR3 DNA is TGCGCCAGCAGCGATGCTCGGGAGCAGTTCTTC. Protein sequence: CASSDAREQFF.

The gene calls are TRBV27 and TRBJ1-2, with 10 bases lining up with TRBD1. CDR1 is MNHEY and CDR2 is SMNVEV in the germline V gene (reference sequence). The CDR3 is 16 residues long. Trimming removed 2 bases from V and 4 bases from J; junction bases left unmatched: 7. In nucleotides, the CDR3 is TGTGCCAGCAGTTTAGGGAGGACAGGGGGGCCCTATGGCTACACCTTC. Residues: CASSLGRTGGPYGYTF.

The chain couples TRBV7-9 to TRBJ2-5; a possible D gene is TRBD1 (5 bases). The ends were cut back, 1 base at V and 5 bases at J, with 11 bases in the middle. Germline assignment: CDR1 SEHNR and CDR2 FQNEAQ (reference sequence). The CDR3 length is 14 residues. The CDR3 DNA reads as TGTGCCAGCAGCTTAGTTGGGGCGTCGGAGACCCAGTACTTC. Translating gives CASSLVGASETQYF.

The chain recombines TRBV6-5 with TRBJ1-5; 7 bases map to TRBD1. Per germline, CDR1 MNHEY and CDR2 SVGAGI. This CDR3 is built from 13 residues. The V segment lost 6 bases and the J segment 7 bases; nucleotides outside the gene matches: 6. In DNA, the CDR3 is TGTGCCAGCAGAGTCAGGGGGATCCAGCCCCAGCATTTT. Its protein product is CASRVRGIQPQHF.

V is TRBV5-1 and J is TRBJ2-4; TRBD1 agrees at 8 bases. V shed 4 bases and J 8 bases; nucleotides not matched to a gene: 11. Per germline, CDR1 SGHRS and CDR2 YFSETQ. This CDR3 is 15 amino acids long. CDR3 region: CASSAPPQGGDIQYF. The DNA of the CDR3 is TGCGCCAGCAGCGCCCCCCCACAGGGGGGAGACATTCAGTACTTC.

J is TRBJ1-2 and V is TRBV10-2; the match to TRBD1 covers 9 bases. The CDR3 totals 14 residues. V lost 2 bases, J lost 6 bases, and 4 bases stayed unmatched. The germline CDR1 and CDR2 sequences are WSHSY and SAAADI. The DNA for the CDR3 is TGCGCCAGCAGTGAGCCCTGGACAGGGGATGGCTACACCTTC. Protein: CASSEPWTGDGYTF.

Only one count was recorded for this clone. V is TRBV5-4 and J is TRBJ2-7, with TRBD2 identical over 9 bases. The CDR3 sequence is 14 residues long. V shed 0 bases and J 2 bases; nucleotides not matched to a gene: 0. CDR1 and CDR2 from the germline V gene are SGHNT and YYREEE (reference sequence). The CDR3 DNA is TGTGCCAGCAGCTTGGCTAGCGGGGCCTACGAGCAGTACTTC. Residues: CASSLASGAYEQYF.

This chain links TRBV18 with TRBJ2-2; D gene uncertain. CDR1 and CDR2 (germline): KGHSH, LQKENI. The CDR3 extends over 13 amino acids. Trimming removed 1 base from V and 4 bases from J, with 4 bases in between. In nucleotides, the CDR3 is TGTGCCAGCTCACCACTCAGCACCGGGGAGCTGTTTTTT. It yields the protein CASSPLSTGELFF.

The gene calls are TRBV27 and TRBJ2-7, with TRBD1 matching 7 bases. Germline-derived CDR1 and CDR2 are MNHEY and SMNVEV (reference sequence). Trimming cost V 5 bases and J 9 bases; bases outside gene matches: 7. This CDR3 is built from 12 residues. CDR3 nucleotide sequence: TGTGCCAGCAGTCTAGACAGGGAGTGGCAGTACTTC. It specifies CASSLDREWQYF.

The CDR3 sequence: CASSPEGVQETQYF. CDR3 bases: TGCGCCAGCAGCCCTGAGGGCGTTCAAGAGACCCAGTACTTC. J is TRBJ2-5 and V is TRBV5-1; D might be TRBD2 (5 bases). Germline V lookup: CDR1 SGHRS, CDR2 YFSETQ. CDR3 size: 14 residues. Trimming removed 4 bases at V and 2 bases at J, with 12 bases between.

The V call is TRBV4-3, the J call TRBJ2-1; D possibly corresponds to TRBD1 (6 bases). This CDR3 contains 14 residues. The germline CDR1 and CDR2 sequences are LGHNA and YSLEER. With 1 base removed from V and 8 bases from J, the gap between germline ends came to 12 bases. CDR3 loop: CASSQVTGWDEQFF. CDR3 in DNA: TGCGCCAGCAGCCAAGTTACAGGGTGGGATGAGCAGTTCTTC.

The CDR3 region has the DNA TGCGCCAGCAGTGAGTCTCGGGGGGGGGCAAACGAGCAGTACTTC. Amino acid sequence: CASSESRGGANEQYF. The chain is built from TRBV10-2 and TRBJ2-7; 8 bases match TRBD2. Trimming at V came to 0 bases and at J to 5 bases, leaving 6 bases not matched to a gene. The CDR3 contains 15 residues. Germline V gene lookup returns CDR1 WSHSY and CDR2 SAAADI.

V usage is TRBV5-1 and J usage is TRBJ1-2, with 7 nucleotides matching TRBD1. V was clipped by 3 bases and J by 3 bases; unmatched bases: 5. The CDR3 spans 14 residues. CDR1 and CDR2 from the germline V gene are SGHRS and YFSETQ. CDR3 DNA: TGCGCCAGCAGCTCGGGCCAGGGGGACTATGGCTACACCTTC. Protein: CASSSGQGDYGYTF.

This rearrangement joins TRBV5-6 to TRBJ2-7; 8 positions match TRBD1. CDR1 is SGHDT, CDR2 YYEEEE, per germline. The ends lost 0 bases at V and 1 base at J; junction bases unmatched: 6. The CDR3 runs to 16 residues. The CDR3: CASSLAATGGSYEQYF. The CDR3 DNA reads TGTGCCAGCAGCTTGGCCGCCACAGGGGGATCCTACGAGCAGTACTTC.

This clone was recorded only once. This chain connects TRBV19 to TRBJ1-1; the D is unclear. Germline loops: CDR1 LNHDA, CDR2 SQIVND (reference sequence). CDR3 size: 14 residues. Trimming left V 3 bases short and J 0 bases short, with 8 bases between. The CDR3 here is CASSIGEVNTEAFF. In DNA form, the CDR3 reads TGTGCCAGTAGTATTGGGGAGGTGAACACTGAAGCTTTCTTT.

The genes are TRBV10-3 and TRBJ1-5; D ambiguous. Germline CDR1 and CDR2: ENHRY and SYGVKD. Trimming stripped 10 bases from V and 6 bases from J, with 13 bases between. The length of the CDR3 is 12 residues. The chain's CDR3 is CATKSGSQPQHF. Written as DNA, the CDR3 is TGTGCCACTAAGTCGGGTTCTCAGCCCCAGCATTTT.

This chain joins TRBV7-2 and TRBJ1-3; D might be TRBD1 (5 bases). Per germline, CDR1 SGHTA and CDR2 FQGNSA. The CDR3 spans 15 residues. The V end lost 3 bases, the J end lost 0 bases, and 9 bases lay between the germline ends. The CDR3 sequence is CASSFSGGSGNTIYF. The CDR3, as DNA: TGTGCCAGCAGCTTTTCGGGGGGCTCTGGAAACACCATATATTTT.

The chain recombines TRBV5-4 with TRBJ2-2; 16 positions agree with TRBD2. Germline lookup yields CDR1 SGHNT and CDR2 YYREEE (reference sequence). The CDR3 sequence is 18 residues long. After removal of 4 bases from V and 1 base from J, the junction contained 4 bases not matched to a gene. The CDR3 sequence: CASSQGTSGRGNTGELFF. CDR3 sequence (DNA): TGTGCCAGCAGCCAAGGGACTAGCGGGAGGGGGAACACCGGGGAGCTGTTTTTT.

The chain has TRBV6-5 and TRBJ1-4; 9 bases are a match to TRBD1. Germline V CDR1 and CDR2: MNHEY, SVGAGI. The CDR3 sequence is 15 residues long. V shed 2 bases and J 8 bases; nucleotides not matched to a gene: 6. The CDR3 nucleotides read TGTGCCAGCAGTTACGGACAGGGGAGCCACGAAAAACTGTTTTTT. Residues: CASSYGQGSHEKLFF.

The CDR3: CASRTDSYEQYF. The CDR3, as DNA: TGTGCCAGCAGGACAGACAGCTACGAGCAGTACTTC. This chain links TRBV2 with TRBJ2-7, with D perhaps matching TRBD1 (5 bases). Germline CDR1 and CDR2: SNHLY and FYNNEI. V gave up 6 bases and J gave up 3 bases, with 9 bases separating them. This CDR3 contains 12 residues.

The CDR3 reads CASSGTSDGYTF. The CDR3, as DNA: TGTGCCAGCTCCGGGACATCTGATGGCTACACCTTC. The chain couples TRBV7-9 to TRBJ1-2; possibly TRBD1 for D (6 bases). Germline V gene lookup returns CDR1 SEHNR and CDR2 FQNEAQ (reference sequence). V lost 8 bases, J lost 6 bases, and 13 bases lay in between. CDR3 length equals 12 residues.

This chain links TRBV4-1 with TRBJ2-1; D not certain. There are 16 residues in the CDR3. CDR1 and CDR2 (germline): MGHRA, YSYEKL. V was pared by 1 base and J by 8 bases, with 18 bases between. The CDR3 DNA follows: TGCGCCAGCAGCCAAGCCATTAGCCTTGTTCCCCATGAGCAGTTCTTC. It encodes CASSQAISLVPHEQFF.

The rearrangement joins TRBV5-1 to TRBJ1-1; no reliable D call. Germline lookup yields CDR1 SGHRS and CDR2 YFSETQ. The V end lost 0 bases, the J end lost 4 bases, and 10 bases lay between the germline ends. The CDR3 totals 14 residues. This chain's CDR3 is CASSLDGGGTEAFF. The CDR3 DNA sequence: TGCGCCAGCAGCTTGGACGGTGGTGGCACTGAAGCTTTCTTT. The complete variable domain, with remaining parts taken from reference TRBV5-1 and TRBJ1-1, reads KAGVTQTPRYLIKTRGQQVTLSCSPISGHRSVSWYQQTPGQGLQFLFEYFSETQRNKGNFPGRFSGRQFSNSRSEMNVSTLELGDSALYLCASSLDGGGTEAFFGQGTRLTVV.

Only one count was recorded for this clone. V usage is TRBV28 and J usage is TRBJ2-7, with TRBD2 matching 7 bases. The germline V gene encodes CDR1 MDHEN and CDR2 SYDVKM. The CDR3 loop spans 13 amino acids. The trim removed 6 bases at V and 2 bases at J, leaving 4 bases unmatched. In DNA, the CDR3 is TGTGCCAGCAGGTCAGGGAGGGCCTACGAGCAGTACTTC. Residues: CASRSGRAYEQYF.

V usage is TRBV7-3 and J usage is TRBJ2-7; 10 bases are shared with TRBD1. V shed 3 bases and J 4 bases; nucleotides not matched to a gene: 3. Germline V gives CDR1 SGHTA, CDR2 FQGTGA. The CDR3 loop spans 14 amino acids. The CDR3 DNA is TGTGCCAGCAGCTTGGACAGGGGGGGGTACGAGCAGTACTTC. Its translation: CASSLDRGGYEQYF.

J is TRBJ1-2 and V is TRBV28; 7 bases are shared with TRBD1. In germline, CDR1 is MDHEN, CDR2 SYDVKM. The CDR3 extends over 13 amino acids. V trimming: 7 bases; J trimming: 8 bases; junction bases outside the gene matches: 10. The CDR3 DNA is TGTGCCAGCACCCTTCCGACAGGGAGCGGCTACACCTTC. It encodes CASTLPTGSGYTF.

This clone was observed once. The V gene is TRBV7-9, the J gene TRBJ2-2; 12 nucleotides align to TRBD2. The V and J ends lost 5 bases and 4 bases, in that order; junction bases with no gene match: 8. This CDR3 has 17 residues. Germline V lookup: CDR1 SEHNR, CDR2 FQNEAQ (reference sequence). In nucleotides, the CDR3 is TGTGCCAGCAGCCCCCGACTAGCGGGAGTTCCCACCGGGGAGCTGTTTTTT. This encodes CASSPRLAGVPTGELFF.

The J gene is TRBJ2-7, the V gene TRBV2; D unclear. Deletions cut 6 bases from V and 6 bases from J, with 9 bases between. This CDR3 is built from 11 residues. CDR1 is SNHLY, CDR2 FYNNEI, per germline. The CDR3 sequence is CASSLGFEQYF. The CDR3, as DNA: TGTGCCAGCAGCCTAGGCTTCGAGCAGTACTTC.